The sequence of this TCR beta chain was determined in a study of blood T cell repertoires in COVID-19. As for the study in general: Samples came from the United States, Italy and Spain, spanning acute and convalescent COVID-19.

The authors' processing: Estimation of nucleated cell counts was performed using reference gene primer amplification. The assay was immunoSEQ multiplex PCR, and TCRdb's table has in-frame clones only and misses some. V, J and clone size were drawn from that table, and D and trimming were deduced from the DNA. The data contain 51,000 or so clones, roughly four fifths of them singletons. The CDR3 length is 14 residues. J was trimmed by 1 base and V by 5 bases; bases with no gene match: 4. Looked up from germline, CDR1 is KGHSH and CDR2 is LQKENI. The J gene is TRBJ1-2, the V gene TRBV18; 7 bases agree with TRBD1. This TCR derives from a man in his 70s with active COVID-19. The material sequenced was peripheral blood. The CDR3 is CASSYGDSNYGYTF. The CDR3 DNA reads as TGTGCCAGCTCATATGGGGACAGTAACTATGGCTACACCTTC.